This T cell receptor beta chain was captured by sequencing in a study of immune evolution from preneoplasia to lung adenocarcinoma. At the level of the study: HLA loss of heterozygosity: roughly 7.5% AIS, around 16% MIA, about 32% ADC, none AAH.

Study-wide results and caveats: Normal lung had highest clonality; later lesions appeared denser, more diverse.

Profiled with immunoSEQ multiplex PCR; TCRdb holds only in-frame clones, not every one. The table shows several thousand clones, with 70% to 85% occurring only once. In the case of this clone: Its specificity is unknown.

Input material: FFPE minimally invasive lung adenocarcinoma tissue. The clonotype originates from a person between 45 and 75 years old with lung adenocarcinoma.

CDR3 in amino acids: CASTLPGTYNEQFF. CDR3 nucleotides: TGTGCCAGCACTCTCCCGGGAACCTACAATGAGCAGTTCTTC. The chain carries TRBV28 and TRBJ2-1; weak D call: TRBD2 (5 bases). Germline assignment: CDR1 MDHEN and CDR2 SYDVKM. V shed 7 bases and J shed 2 bases, with 12 bases lying between them. This CDR3 has 14 amino acids. Based on the CDR3 plus reference TRBV28 and TRBJ2-1, the full variable domain is DVKVTQSSRYLVKRTGEKVFLECVQDMDHENMFWYRQDPGLGLRLIYFSYDVKMKEKGDIPEGYSVSREKKERFSLILESASTNQTSMYLCASTLPGTYNEQFFGPGTRLTVL.